This T cell receptor beta chain was profiled in a study of tumor-infiltrating lymphocytes in primary liver carcinoma. Looking at the study overall: Tumor lesions were T1-T3 N0M0 and spanned roughly 4 to 11 cm.

Co-extraction of both nucleic acids (RNA and DNA) used roughly 18-32 mg of unsorted bulk tissue. Surgical resection was the treatment these patients received for primary liver carcinoma. Study outcomes and limitations: Only about 8-25% of top clones were detected in each of the five tumor regions.

The CDR3 is 13 residues long, counting both termini. The germline CDR1 and CDR2 sequences are SQVTM and ANQGSEA. Starting material of roughly 550 ng total RNA yielded TCR beta cDNA via a constant-region primer. Three-round nested multiplex PCR performed with slightly modified ARM-PCR produced the TCR beta libraries. Researchers ran the first two PCR rounds for roughly 11 cycles each with TRBV1-TRBV30 forward primers and a C-beta reverse primer. TCRdb called the multiplex PCR reads again in MiXCR, with one record for every CDR3 protein. Of about 190,000 distinct CDR3 sequences in the sample, 85% were seen once. About this clonotype: Antigen: not known. This CDR3 fails to terminate in the conserved phenylalanine or tryptophan, so it likely reflects a read error. The DNA is left out, because the CDR3 cannot be placed on it with certainty; the CDR3 is given as TCRdb lists it.

The chain links TRBV29-1 to TRBJ2-1; the table assigns TRBD1, which was not confirmed against the DNA. The sequence was collected from a middle-aged man with primary liver carcinoma and hepatitis B virus infection. The sample taken for sequencing was tumor tissue from primary liver carcinoma. The CDR3 loop is CSVLVSSGHEHFL.